The source of this TCR beta chain is a study of radiation and T cells in renal cell carcinoma. Concerning this clone: Antigen unknown.

The study's findings and limits: Pretreatment tumor biopsies were lacking, so baseline clonotypes are unknown.

Method: immunoSEQ multiplex PCR; TCRdb's copy keeps in-frame clones and lacks some. The repertoire holds 40,000 to 45,000 clones, with roughly four fifths as singletons. Stated time point: blood 4 weeks post-SBRT, at nephrectomy. Treatment: 15 Gy SBRT to primary tumor, nephrectomy 4 weeks later. The CDR3 sequence is 16 residues long. Trimming removed 5 bases from V and 5 bases from J; junction bases left unmatched: 11. Germline lookup yields CDR1 SEHNR and CDR2 FQNEAQ (reference sequence). This sequence joins TRBV7-9 and TRBJ2-3, with 9 bases lining up with TRBD2. The material sequenced was blood, taken from a patient whose treatment included radiotherapy and nephrectomy. The receptor was isolated from a woman aged 70-85 years with renal cell carcinoma. The CDR3 loop is CASSLPGRGGRDTQYF. The CDR3 DNA is TGTGCCAGCAGCCTCCCCGGGCGGGGGGGCCGAGATACGCAGTATTTT.